This T cell receptor (beta chain) was sequenced for a study of cytomegalovirus exposure and HLA in healthy donors. Study results and caveats: Cytomegalovirus status was reportedly diagnosed by the classifier with high sensitivity and specificity. Later analysis identified several of the most significant clusters that appeared linked to common viral pathogens. Highly shared variants forming one cluster were likely a sequencing artifact.

PCR used 60 Vbeta primers and 13 Jbeta primers. Data came from immunoSEQ multiplex PCR; TCRdb stores just in-frame clones and leaves some out. The sample includes tens of thousands of clones, about 82% seen only once; the top ten take less than 3%. There are a few counts of this clone. No antigen is known for it. The CDR3 has 15 amino acids. The germline gives CDR1 MNHEY, CDR2 SVGAGI. Trimming took off 6 bases at V and 6 bases at J, with 18 bases between the two ends. The material sequenced was PBMCs. This rearrangement joins TRBV6-5 to TRBJ2-1; weak D call: TRBD2 (5 bases). This clonotype originated in a woman aged 25-40 years in good health and CMV-seronegative. The chain's CDR3 is CASSPLASRGNEQFF. The CDR3 region has the DNA TGTGCCAGCAGCCCCTTAGCGTCGCGTGGCAATGAGCAGTTCTTC.